The 9 T cell receptor beta chains listed next were all sequenced from one sample in a study of T-cell memory formation after mild COVID-19. MiXCR, run by TCRdb on the 5' RACE reads, gives a single entry per CDR3 protein. This sample carries hundreds of thousands of distinct CDR3 sequences, roughly 17% of them seen once, and the ten largest clones take around 8.1%. Specimen: PBMCs or a T cell subset sorted from them (not recorded which). These receptors were collected from an adult woman who had mild COVID-19 (a few samples of this study predate the infection). Cell type and time point are not known.

V is TRBV20-1 and J is TRBJ1-1; weak D call: TRBD1 (5 bases). Trimming removed 6 bases from V and 7 bases from J, with 15 bases in between. CDR3 length: 12 amino acids. Germline CDR1 is DFQATT and CDR2 is SNEGSKA (reference sequence). CDR3 sequence reads: CSAKLGDGEAFF. CDR3 sequence (DNA): TGCAGTGCCAAACTAGGGGATGGTGAAGCTTTCTTT.

This clonotype was seen a handful of times. CDR3 amino acids: CASSLLPRSYNEQFF. The CDR3 nucleotides are TGTGCCAGCAGCTTATTACCCCGCTCCTACAATGAGCAGTTCTTC. This chain uses TRBV7-8 with TRBJ2-1; D is unresolved. V was pared by 2 bases and J by 0 bases, with 8 bases between. Germline V CDR1 and CDR2: SGHVS, FQNEAQ. There are 15 residues in the CDR3.

This chain links TRBV7-2 with TRBJ2-7; TRBD2 aligns across 16 bases. The V and J ends lost 3 bases and 3 bases, in that order; junction bases with no gene match: 8. This CDR3 has 18 amino acids. CDR1 SGHTA and CDR2 FQGNSA come from the germline V gene. The CDR3 DNA is TGTGCCAGCAGCTTCACCGGGACTAGCGGGGGGGGTCACTACGAGCAGTACTTC. It encodes CASSFTGTSGGGHYEQYF.

This clonotype has only a few counts. V gene TRBV4-3 combines with J gene TRBJ1-6; no clear D. Germline CDR1 is LGHNA and CDR2 is YSLEER. Trimming took 8 bases from V and 5 from J, leaving 10 bases between them. CDR3 length equals 13 residues. The CDR3 reads CASSYTNNSPLHF. CDR3 in DNA: TGCGCCAGCTCGTACACCAATAATTCACCCCTCCACTTT.

In its sample, this clonotype was seen a few times. The chain is built from TRBV29-1 and TRBJ1-2; perhaps TRBD1 as D (5 bases). The CDR3 extends over 18 amino acids. Trimming cost V 0 bases and J 5 bases, with 25 bases left between them. Germline assignment: CDR1 SQVTM and CDR2 ANQGSEA. CDR3 residues: CSVEEGVRRGVSFYGYTF. In nucleotides, the CDR3 is TGCAGCGTTGAAGAAGGGGTACGACGCGGGGTGAGCTTTTATGGCTACACCTTC. Variable domain in full (rest from reference TRBV29-1 and TRBJ1-2): SAVISQKPSRDICQRGTSLTIQCQVDSQVTMMFWYRQQPGQSLTLIATANQGSEATYESGFVIDKFPISRPNLTFSTLTVSNMSPEDSSIYLCSVEEGVRRGVSFYGYTFGSGTRLTVV.

The V and J genes are TRBV20-1 and TRBJ2-1, with 12 bases fitting TRBD2. CDR3 size: 17 residues. The germline gives CDR1 DFQATT, CDR2 SNEGSKA (reference sequence). With V trimmed by 6 bases and J by 9 bases, 18 bases remained unmatched. This CDR3 reads CSADRSLAGGLVGEQFF. CDR3 nucleotide sequence: TGCAGTGCGGATCGTAGCCTAGCGGGAGGGCTTGTGGGTGAGCAGTTCTTC.

This rearrangement joins TRBV12-3 or TRBV12-4 to TRBJ2-1, with TRBD2 identical over 10 bases. V dropped 4 bases and J dropped 15; count of bases not matched to a gene: 3. The CDR3 covers 11 residues. CDR3 loop: CASSYSGRSFF. DNA for the CDR3: TGTGCCAGCAGTTATAGCGGGAGGTCGTTCTTC.

This clonotype was picked up a small number of times. The chain recombines TRBV9 with TRBJ2-7; D is tentatively TRBD1 or TRBD2 (5 bases each). Germline V gene sequence: CDR1 SGDLS, CDR2 YYNGEE. V was pared by 0 bases and J by 2 bases, with 12 bases between. The CDR3 has 15 residues. Here the CDR3 DNA reads TGTGCCAGCAGCGTAGCCCTGGGGGTACCCTACGAGCAGTACTTC. Residues: CASSVALGVPYEQYF.

V and J are TRBV29-1 and TRBJ2-3; possibly TRBD2 for D (5 bases). V dropped 2 bases and J dropped 4 bases, with 7 bases sitting between them. CDR1 SQVTM and CDR2 ANQGSEA come from the germline V gene. The CDR3 is 12 amino acids. The CDR3: CSVESGPDTQYF. The DNA of the CDR3 is TGCAGCGTTGAAAGCGGTCCAGATACGCAGTATTTT.